The present entry profiles one TCR beta chain with its context. The antigen is not known. The sample is drawn from a study of cytomegalovirus exposure and HLA in healthy donors. Across the whole study: The use of the same platform for the roughly 120 validation repertoires and the 550 to 850 first-cohort repertoires was reported by a later analysis. Study findings and constraints: The tendency of first-cohort TCR clusters to co-occur in the 100 to 150 validation repertoires was identified by a subsequent analysis. Many donors shared some public TCRs, even though most TCR sequences were rare.

V was clipped by 6 bases and J by 10 bases; unmatched bases: 17. The germline CDR1 and CDR2 sequences are SNHLY and FYNNEI. The CDR3 length is 16 residues. TCRdb keeps only in-frame clones here, not all; method: immunoSEQ multiplex PCR. This sample carries under 80,000 clones, approximately 93% of them seen once, and the ten largest clones take over 2%. The origin of this receptor is a woman in her late teens or twenties in good health and CMV-seronegative. J is TRBJ1-1 and V is TRBV2; 10 bases align to TRBD1. The specimen was PBMCs. The CDR3 coding sequence is TGTGCCAGCAGGAGACAGGGGGCTGTCTCTTCCGGCGGAGCTTTCTTT. Translating it yields CASRRQGAVSSGGAFF.